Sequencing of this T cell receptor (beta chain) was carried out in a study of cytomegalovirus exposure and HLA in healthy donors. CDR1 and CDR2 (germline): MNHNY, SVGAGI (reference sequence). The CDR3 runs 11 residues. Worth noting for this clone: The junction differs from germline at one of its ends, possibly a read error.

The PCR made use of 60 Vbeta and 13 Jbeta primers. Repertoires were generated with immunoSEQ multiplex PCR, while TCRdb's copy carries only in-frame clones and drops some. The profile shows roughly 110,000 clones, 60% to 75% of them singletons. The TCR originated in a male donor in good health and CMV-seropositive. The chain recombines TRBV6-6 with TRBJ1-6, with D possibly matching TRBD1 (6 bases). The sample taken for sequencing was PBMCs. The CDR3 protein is CATSTGQGRNF. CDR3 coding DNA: TGTGCCACCTCGACGGGCCAGGGGCGCAACTTT.